Listed below are T cell receptor beta chains from one sample, sequenced in a study of blood T cell repertoires in COVID-19. Assay used: immunoSEQ multiplex PCR; TCRdb lists only in-frame clones, some missing. Altogether tens of thousands of clones are present, 88% being singletons, with the ten largest covering approximately 31%. The sample consisted of peripheral blood. The source is a man in his forties or fifties with acute or convalescent COVID-19. The CDR3 runs from the conserved cysteine through the conserved F or W. D genes are given only for firm matches. The size of a clone is reported for some rows only, either as once, few or many, or as a class for expanded clones.

TRBJ1-2 TRBV6-4 once TRBD1 13 CASSRTGNYGYTF TGTGCCAGCAGCAGGACAGGGAACTATGGCTACACCTTC
TRBJ2-7 TRBV6-5 once TRBD1 14 CGTKEPGQTYEQYF TGTGGGACGAAGGAGCCGGGACAGACCTACGAGCAGTACTTC
TRBJ1-4 TRBV7-4 NA NA 16 CASSLVGLGGNEKLFF TGTGCCAGCAGCTTAGTGGGCCTGGGGGGTAATGAAAAACTGTTTTTT
TRBJ2-1 TRBV6-4 NA NA 13 CASSDQTSYEQFF TGTGCCAGCAGTGATCAGACTAGTTATGAGCAGTTCTTC
TRBJ2-7 TRBV10-3 NA TRBD1 17 CAISQVGTGTGAYEQYF TGTGCCATCAGCCAGGTGGGAACCGGGACAGGGGCCTACGAGCAGTACTTC
TRBJ1-3 TRBV18 NA TRBD1 17 CASSPLTGAVSGNTIYF TGTGCCAGCTCACCACTGACAGGGGCAGTATCTGGAAACACCATATATTTT
TRBJ1-2 TRBV5-8 few NA 14 CASSLYSRYYGYTF TGTGCCAGCAGCTTGTACAGCCGGTACTATGGCTACACCTTC
TRBJ1-6 TRBV6-1 NA NA 14 CASSELVGSSPLHF TGTGCCAGCAGTGAACTGGTCGGGTCTTCACCCCTCCACTTT
TRBJ2-1 TRBV29-1 NA TRBD2 17 CSAEGLAGGENYNEQFF TGCAGCGCAGAGGGACTAGCGGGGGGCGAGAACTACAATGAGCAGTTCTTC
TRBJ2-5 TRBV7-2 NA NA 13 CASSFTNQETQYF TGTGCCAGCAGCTTCACAAACCAAGAGACCCAGTACTTC
TRBJ2-1 TRBV7-9 few TRBD2 15 CASSPTSGGYNEQFF TGTGCCAGCAGCCCGACTAGCGGGGGTTACAATGAGCAGTTCTTC
TRBJ1-3 TRBV7-6 NA NA 16 CASSLLGGGEGNTIYF TGTGCCAGCAGCTTATTGGGGGGGGGTGAAGGAAACACCATATATTTT
TRBJ2-3 TRBV24-1 NA TRBD2 16 CATSDHGTRGTDTQYF TGTGCCACCAGTGACCACGGGACTAGGGGCACAGATACGCAGTATTTT
TRBJ1-2 TRBV5-1 NA TRBD1 14 CASSLETGGWGYTF TGCGCCAGCAGCTTGGAAACAGGGGGTTGGGGCTACACCTTC
TRBJ1-1 TRBV5-4 NA NA 14 CASSLDGPNTEAFF TGTGCCAGCAGCTTGGACGGTCCGAACACTGAAGCTTTCTTT
TRBJ1-2 TRBV7-9 few TRBD1 13 CASSLIQGGGYTF TGTGCCAGCAGCTTAATCCAGGGGGGAGGCTACACCTTC
TRBJ2-7 TRBV7-8 NA TRBD1 13 CASSLTGVDEQYF TGTGCCAGCAGCTTGACAGGGGTTGACGAGCAGTACTTC
TRBJ2-7 TRBV19 NA TRBD2 14 CASKTSGASYEQYF TGTGCCAGTAAGACTAGCGGGGCCTCCTACGAGCAGTACTTC
TRBJ2-7 TRBV5-1 NA NA 14 CASSLGQLSYEQYF TGCGCCAGCAGCTTGGGACAGCTCTCCTACGAGCAGTACTTC
TRBJ1-5 TRBV9 NA TRBD1 15 CASSVGQGSNQPQHF TGTGCCAGCAGCGTCGGACAGGGTAGCAATCAGCCCCAGCATTTT
TRBJ1-2 TRBV27 NA TRBD1 17 CASFPLQGAISNYGYTF TGTGCCAGCTTTCCCTTACAGGGGGCCATTTCTAACTATGGCTACACCTTC
TRBJ2-7 TRBV11-2 NA TRBD1 14 CASSMTGGTYEQYF TGTGCCAGCAGCATGACAGGGGGCACTTACGAGCAGTACTTC
TRBJ1-5 TRBV18 NA NA 14 CASSKQGLNQPQHF TGTGCCAGCTCGAAACAGGGTTTGAATCAGCCCCAGCATTTT
TRBJ1-2 TRBV29-1 NA NA 12 CSVEGPGYGYTF TGCAGCGTTGAAGGGCCTGGCTATGGCTACACCTTC
TRBJ1-1 TRBV7-8 NA NA 16 CASSLEVSGIWAEAFF TGTGCCAGCAGCTTAGAGGTTTCAGGGATTTGGGCTGAAGCTTTCTTT
TRBJ2-7 TRBV4-1 once TRBD2 17 CASSLRTSGLPFYEQYF TGCGCCAGCAGCCTTCGGACTAGCGGGCTACCTTTCTACGAGCAGTACTTC
TRBJ2-3 TRBV18 few NA 15 CASSPSYVEGDTQYF TGTGCCAGCTCACCAAGTTACGTCGAGGGAGATACGCAGTATTTT
TRBJ2-7 TRBV14 NA NA 15 CASSQDYGGSYEQYF TGTGCCAGCAGCCAAGATTACGGCGGCTCCTACGAGCAGTACTTC
TRBJ2-7 TRBV5-1 once TRBD1 15 CASSLGTAITYEQYF TGCGCCAGCAGCCTAGGGACAGCGATTACCTACGAGCAGTACTTC
TRBJ2-2 TRBV9 few TRBD2 15 CASAISGGGTGELFF TGTGCCAGCGCCATCAGCGGGGGGGGCACCGGGGAGCTGTTTTTT
TRBJ1-6 TRBV11-2 NA NA 14 CASSFPGKNSPLHF TGTGCCAGCAGCTTCCCAGGGAAGAATTCACCCCTCCACTTT
TRBJ1-1 TRBV5-1 NA TRBD1 15 CASSGGTGENTEAFF TGCGCCAGCAGCGGGGGGACAGGAGAGAACACTGAAGCTTTCTTT
TRBJ2-7 TRBV19 NA TRBD1 15 CASSKPSGTVYEQYF TGTGCCAGTAGTAAACCTTCCGGGACAGTCTACGAGCAGTACTTC
TRBJ2-7 TRBV5-6 once NA 16 CASSPPGGVGGNEQYF TGTGCCAGCAGCCCGCCAGGAGGAGTGGGGGGAAACGAGCAGTACTTC
TRBJ2-7 TRBV7-7 NA TRBD1 14 CAVGIGTGAYEQYF TGTGCTGTAGGTATAGGGACAGGGGCCTACGAGCAGTACTTC
TRBJ2-7 TRBV27 once TRBD1 15 CASSLAGTGTYEQYF TGTGCCAGCAGTCTAGCCGGGACAGGAACCTACGAGCAGTACTTC
TRBJ2-2 TRBV7-3 NA NA 14 CASSFSGGSGELFF TGTGCCAGCAGCTTCTCAGGTGGCTCCGGGGAGCTGTTTTTT
TRBJ2-1 TRBV11-2 NA NA 11 CASLRGYEQFF TGTGCCAGCCTACGGGGGTATGAGCAGTTCTTC
TRBJ1-2 TRBV5-6 NA TRBD1 13 CASSRGQDYGYTF TGTGCCAGCAGCAGAGGACAGGACTATGGCTACACCTTC
TRBJ1-1 TRBV25-1 few NA 13 CASSEFGSTEAFF TGTGCCAGCAGTGAGTTCGGTTCCACTGAAGCTTTCTTT
TRBJ1-1 TRBV12-3/TRBV12-4 NA NA 12 CASSLANTEAFF TGTGCCAGCAGTTTGGCGAACACTGAAGCTTTCTTT
TRBJ2-3 TRBV11-2 NA TRBD2 16 CASSSGRGGSTDTQYF TGTGCCAGCAGTTCCGGGCGCGGGGGAAGCACAGATACGCAGTATTTT
TRBJ1-5 TRBV7-8 NA TRBD1 16 CASSSGSGGRMQPQHF TGTGCCAGCAGCAGCGGATCAGGGGGGCGCATGCAGCCCCAGCATTTT
TRBJ2-7 TRBV4-1 NA TRBD1 15 CASSQWTGSSYEQYF TGCGCCAGCAGCCAATGGACAGGCAGCTCCTACGAGCAGTACTTC
TRBJ1-2 TRBV7-9 NA TRBD1 14 CASSFSDRGYGYTF TGTGCCAGCAGCTTTAGTGACAGGGGTTATGGCTACACCTTC
TRBJ2-7 TRBV30 NA TRBD1 13 CAWSSGQGAEQYF TGTGCCTGGAGTTCAGGGCAGGGGGCCGAGCAGTACTTC
TRBJ2-1 TRBV19 NA TRBD1 17 CASSNSPGQLSYNEQFF TGTGCCAGTAGTAATTCTCCGGGACAGCTCTCCTACAATGAGCAGTTCTTC
TRBJ1-2 TRBV29-1 NA NA 11 CSVAGMAGYTF TGCAGCGTTGCAGGGATGGCTGGCTACACCTTC
TRBJ1-1 TRBV23-1 once NA 15 CASSSDNFRDCEAFF TGCGCCAGCAGTTCGGACAATTTCCGAGACTGTGAAGCTTTCTTT